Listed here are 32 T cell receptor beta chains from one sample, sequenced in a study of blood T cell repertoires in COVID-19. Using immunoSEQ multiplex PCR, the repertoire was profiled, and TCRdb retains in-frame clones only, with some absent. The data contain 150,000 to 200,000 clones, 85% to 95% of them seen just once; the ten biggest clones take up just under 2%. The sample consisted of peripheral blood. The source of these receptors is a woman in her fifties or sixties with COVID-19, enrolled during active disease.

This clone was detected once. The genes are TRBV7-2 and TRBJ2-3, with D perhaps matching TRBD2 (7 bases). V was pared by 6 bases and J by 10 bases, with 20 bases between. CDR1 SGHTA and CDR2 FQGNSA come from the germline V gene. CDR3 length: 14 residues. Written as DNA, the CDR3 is TGTGCCAGCAGGATGTGGGGGGGGGCGTCTTCGCAGTATTTT. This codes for CASRMWGGASSQYF.

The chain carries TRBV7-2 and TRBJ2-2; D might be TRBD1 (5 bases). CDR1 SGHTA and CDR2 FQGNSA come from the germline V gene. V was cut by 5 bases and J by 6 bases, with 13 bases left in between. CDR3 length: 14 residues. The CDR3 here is CASSPRQGPGELFF. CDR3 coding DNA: TGTGCCAGCAGCCCCCGTCAGGGTCCCGGGGAGCTGTTTTTT. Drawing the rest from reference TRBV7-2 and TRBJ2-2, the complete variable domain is GAGVSQSPSNKVTEKGKDVELRCDPISGHTALYWYRQSLGQGLEFLIYFQGNSAPDKSGLPSDRFSAERTGGSVSTLTIQRTQQEDSAVYLCASSPRQGPGELFFGEGSRLTVL.

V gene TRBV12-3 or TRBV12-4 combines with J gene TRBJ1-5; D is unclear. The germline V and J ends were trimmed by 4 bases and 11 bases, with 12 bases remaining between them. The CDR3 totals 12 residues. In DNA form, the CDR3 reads TGTGCCAGCAGTTCAACACCCACAGCCCAGCATTTT. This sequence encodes CASSSTPTAQHF.

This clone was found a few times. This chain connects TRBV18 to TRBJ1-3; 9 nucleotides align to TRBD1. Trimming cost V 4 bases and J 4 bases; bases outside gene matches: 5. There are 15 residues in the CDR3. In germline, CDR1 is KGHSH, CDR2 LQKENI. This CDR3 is CASSRTGGAGNTIYF. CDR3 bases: TGTGCCAGCTCACGAACAGGGGGCGCGGGAAACACCATATATTTT.

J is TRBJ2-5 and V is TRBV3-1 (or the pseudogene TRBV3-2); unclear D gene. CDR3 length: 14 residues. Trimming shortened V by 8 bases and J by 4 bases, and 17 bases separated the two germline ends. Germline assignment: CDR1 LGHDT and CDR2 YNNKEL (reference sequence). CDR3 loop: CASSPPAPPETQYF. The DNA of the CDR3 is TGTGCCAGCTCCCCCCCAGCGCCCCCAGAGACCCAGTACTTC.

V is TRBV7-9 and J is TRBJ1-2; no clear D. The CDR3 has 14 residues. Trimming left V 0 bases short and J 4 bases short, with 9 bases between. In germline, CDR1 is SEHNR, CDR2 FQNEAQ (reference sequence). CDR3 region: CASSLAADPYGYTF. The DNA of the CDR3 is TGTGCCAGCAGCTTAGCTGCGGATCCCTATGGCTACACCTTC.

The CDR3 loop reads CASSQGGANSYEQYF. DNA for the CDR3: TGTGCCAGCAGCCAAGGGGGAGCCAACTCCTACGAGCAGTACTTC. This chain links TRBV4-2 with TRBJ2-7, with a tentative D call TRBD2 (5 bases). The germline V and J ends were trimmed by 1 base and 0 bases, with 10 bases remaining between them. Germline V gene data show CDR1 as LGHNA and CDR2 as YNFKEQ. The CDR3 sequence is 15 residues long.

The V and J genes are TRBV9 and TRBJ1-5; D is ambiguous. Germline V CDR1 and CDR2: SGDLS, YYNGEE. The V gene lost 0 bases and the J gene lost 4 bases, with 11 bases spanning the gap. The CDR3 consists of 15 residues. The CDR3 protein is CASSVGPGLNQPQHF. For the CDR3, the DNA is TGTGCCAGCAGCGTAGGCCCGGGGTTGAATCAGCCCCAGCATTTT.

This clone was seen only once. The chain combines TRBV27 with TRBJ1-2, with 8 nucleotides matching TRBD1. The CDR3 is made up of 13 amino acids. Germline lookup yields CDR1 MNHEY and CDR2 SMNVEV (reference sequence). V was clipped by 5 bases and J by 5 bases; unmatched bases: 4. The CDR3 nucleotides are TGTGCCAGCAGTCGGGACAGGCGATATGGCTACACCTTC. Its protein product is CASSRDRRYGYTF.

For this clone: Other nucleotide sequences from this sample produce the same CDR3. CDR3: CASSLTGNNQPQHF. The DNA for the CDR3 is TGTGCCAGCAGTTTAACAGGAAACAATCAGCCCCAGCATTTT. J is TRBJ1-5 and V is TRBV27; tentative D call: TRBD1 (5 bases). CDR1 and CDR2 from the germline V gene are MNHEY and SMNVEV (reference sequence). This CDR3 has 14 amino acids. Deletions cut 2 bases from V and 3 bases from J, with 8 bases between.

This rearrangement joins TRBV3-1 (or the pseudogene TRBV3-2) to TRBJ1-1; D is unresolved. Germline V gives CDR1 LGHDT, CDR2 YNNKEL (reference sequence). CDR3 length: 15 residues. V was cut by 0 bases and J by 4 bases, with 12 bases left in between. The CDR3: CASSQELRVGTEAFF. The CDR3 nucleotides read TGTGCCAGCAGCCAAGAACTTCGGGTTGGCACTGAAGCTTTCTTT.

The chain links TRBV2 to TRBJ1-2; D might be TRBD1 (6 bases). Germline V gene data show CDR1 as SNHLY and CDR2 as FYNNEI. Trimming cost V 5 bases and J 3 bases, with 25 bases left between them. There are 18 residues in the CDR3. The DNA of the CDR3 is TGTGCCAGCAGTCGTGATCGGTCCATCCGACAGGCGTACTATGGCTACACCTTC. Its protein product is CASSRDRSIRQAYYGYTF.

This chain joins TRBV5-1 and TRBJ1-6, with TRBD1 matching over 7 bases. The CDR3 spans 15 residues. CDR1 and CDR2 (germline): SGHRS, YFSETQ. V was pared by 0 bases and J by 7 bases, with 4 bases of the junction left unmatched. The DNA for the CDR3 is TGCGCCAGCAGCTTGGCCATGGACAGGAATTCACCCCTCCACTTT. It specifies CASSLAMDRNSPLHF.

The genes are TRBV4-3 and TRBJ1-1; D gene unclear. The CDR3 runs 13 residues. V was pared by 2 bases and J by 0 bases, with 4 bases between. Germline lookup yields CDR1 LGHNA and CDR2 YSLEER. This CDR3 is CASSQRVNTEAFF. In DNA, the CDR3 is TGCGCCAGCAGCCAAAGAGTGAACACTGAAGCTTTCTTT.

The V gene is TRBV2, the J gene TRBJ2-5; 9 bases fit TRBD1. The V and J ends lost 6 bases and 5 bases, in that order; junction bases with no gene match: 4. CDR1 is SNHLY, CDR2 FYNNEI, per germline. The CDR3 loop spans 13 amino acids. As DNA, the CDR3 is TGTGCCAGCAGGCCAGACAGGGGGGAGACCCAGTACTTC. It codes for CASRPDRGETQYF.

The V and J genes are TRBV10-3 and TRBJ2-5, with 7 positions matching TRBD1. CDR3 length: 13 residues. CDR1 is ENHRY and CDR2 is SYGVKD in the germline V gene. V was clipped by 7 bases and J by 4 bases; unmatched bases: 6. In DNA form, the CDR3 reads TGTGCCATCAAGGGGGACAGAACAGAGACCCAGTACTTC. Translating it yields CAIKGDRTETQYF.

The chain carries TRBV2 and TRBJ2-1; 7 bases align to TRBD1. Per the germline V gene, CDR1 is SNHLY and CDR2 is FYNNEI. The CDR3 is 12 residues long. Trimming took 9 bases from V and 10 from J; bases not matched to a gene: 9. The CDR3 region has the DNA TGTGCCAGTAGCAACGACAGGGACGAGCAGTTCTTC. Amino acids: CASSNDRDEQFF. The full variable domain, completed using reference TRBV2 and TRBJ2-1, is EPEVTQTPSHQVTQMGQEVILRCVPISNHLYFYWYRQILGQKVEFLVSFYNNEISEKSEIFDDQFSVERPDGSNFTLKIRSTKLEDSAMYFCASSNDRDEQFFGPGTRLTVL.

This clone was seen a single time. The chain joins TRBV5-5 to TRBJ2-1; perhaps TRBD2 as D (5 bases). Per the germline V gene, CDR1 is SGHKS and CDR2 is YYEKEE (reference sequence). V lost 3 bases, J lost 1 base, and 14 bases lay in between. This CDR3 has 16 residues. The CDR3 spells CASSYYGEQSYNEQFF. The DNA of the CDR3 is TGTGCCAGCAGCTATTACGGGGAACAGTCCTACAATGAGCAGTTCTTC.

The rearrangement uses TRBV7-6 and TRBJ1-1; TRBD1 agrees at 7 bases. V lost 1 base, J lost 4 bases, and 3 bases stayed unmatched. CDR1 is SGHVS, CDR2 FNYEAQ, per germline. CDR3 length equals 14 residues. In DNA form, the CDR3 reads TGTGCCAGCAGCTTAGAACAGGGGTCCACTGAAGCTTTCTTT. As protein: CASSLEQGSTEAFF.

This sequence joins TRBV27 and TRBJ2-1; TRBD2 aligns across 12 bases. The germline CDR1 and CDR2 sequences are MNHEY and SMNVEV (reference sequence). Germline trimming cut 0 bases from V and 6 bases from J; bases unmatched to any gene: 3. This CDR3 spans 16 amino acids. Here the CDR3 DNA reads TGTGCCAGCAGTTTATCGCCTAGCGGGGGGGCCAATGAGCAGTTCTTC. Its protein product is CASSLSPSGGANEQFF.

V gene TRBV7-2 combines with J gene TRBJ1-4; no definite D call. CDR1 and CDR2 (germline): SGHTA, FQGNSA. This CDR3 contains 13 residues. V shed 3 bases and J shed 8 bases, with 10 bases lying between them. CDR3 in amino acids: CASSFGRGEKLFF. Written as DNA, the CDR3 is TGTGCCAGCAGCTTTGGGCGGGGAGAAAAACTGTTTTTT.

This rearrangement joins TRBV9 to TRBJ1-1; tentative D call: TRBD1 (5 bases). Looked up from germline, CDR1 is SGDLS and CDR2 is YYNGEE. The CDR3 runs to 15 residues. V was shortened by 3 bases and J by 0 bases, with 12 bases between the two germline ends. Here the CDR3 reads CASSAGGTMNTEAFF. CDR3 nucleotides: TGTGCCAGCAGCGCCGGGGGTACTATGAACACTGAAGCTTTCTTT.

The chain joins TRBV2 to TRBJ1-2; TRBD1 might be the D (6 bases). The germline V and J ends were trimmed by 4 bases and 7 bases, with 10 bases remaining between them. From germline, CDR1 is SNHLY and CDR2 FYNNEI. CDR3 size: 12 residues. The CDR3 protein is CASSAGTSGYTF. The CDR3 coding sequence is TGTGCCAGCAGTGCGGGGACATCTGGCTACACCTTC.

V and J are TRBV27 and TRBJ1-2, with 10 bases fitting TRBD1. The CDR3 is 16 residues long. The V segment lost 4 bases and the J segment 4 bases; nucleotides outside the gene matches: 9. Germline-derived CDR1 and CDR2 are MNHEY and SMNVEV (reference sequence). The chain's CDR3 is CASSSSRDRGSYGYTF. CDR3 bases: TGTGCCAGCAGTTCCTCTCGGGACAGGGGTTCCTATGGCTACACCTTC.

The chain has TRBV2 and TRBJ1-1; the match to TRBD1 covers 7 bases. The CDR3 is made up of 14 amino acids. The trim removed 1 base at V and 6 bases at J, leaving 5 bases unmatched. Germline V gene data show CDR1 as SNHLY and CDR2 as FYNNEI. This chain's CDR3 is CASSEVGRGAEAFF. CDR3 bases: TGTGCCAGCAGTGAAGTTGGCAGGGGGGCTGAAGCTTTCTTT.

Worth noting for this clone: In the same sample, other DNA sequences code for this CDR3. In DNA, the CDR3 is TGTGCCAGCAGCCTTGACAGGGACAATGAGCAGTTCTTC. This sequence encodes CASSLDRDNEQFF. The chain carries TRBV7-2 and TRBJ2-1, with 7 nucleotides matching TRBD1. CDR3 length: 13 residues. Germline CDR1 is SGHTA and CDR2 is FQGNSA. Trimming removed 5 bases from V and 5 bases from J; junction bases left unmatched: 3.

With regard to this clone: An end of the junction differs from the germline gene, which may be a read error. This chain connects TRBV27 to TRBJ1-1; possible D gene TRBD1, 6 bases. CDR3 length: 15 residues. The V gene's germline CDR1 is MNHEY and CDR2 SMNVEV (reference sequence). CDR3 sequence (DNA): TGTGCCAGCAGTTTAGTTGGACAGATGAACGCTGAAGCTTTCTTT. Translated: CASSLVGQMNAEAFF.

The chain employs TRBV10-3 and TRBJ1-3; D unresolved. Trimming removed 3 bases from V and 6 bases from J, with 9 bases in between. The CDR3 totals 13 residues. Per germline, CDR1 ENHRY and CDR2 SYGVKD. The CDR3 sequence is CAISDGGENTIYF. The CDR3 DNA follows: TGTGCCATCAGTGACGGCGGAGAAAACACCATATATTTT.

CDR3 nucleotides: TGTGCCAGCAGCGAATTAGCGGATCGGAGCTCCTACAATGAGCAGTTCTTC. It yields the protein CASSELADRSSYNEQFF. The chain uses TRBV3-1 (or the pseudogene TRBV3-2) and TRBJ2-1; weak D call: TRBD2 (6 bases). There are 17 residues in the CDR3. V dropped 5 bases and J dropped 0 bases, with 17 bases sitting between them. CDR1 is LGHDT and CDR2 is YNNKEL in the germline V gene (reference sequence).

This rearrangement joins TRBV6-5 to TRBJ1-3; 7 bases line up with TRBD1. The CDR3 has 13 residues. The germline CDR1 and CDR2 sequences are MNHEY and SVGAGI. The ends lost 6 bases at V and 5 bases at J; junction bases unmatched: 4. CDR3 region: CASRGTARNTIYF. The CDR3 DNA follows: TGTGCCAGCAGAGGGACAGCTCGAAACACCATATATTTT.

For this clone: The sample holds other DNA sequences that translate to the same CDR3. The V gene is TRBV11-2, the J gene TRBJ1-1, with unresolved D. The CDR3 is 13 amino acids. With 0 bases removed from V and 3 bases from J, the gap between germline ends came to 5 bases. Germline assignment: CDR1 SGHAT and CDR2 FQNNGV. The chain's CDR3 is CASSLDRDTEAFF. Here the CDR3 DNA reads TGTGCCAGCAGCTTAGATCGGGACACTGAAGCTTTCTTT. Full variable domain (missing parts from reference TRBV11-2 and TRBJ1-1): EAGVAQSPRYKIIEKRQSVAFWCNPISGHATLYWYQQILGQGPKLLIQFQNNGVVDDSQLPKDRFSAERLKGVDSTLKIQPAKLEDSAVYLCASSLDRDTEAFFGQGTRLTVV.

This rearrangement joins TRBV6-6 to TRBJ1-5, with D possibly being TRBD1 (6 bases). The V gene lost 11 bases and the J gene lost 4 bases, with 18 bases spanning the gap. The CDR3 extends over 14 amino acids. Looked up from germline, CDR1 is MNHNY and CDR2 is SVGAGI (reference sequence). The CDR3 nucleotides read TGTGCCGGCGCGGGGGGGGCGGCAAATCAGCCCCAGCATTTT. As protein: CAGAGGAANQPQHF.